This TCR beta chain was recorded in a study of blood T cell repertoires in COVID-19 (dated by TCRdb to about 2020). As for the study more broadly: Samples from collaborators originated in the United States, Italy and Spain and spanned both the acute and convalescent phases of COVID-19. Samples came from the ongoing ImmuneRACE study (first 160 participants) plus 1,254 subjects from 6 global collaborators. The material from the prospective study consisted of cDNA or gDNA derived from T cells, B-cell-depleted T cells, or PBMCs. The repertoires were released in a freely available public database intended as a resource for research on the immune response to SARS-CoV-2. Nearly every sample came with metadata listing a de-identified subject ID, COVID-19 status, age in years and sex. Deeply sampled blood TCRbeta repertoires from subjects exposed to, actively infected with, or recovered from COVID-19 were included in the dataset. Where HLA class I and class II types were available, the types were taken from metadata supplied by the sample provider, not from assay-based typing.

The CDR3 runs 14 amino acids, cysteine and phenylalanine included. Only the CDR3 portion is preserved as DNA: 42 bases, with reading frame beginning at the first base. CDR1 and CDR2 are drawn from the germline V gene (reference sequence): GTSNPN, SVGIG. The trim is 4 bases for V and 0 bases for J, with a gap of 7 bases between the germline ends. Points the paper makes about the study in general: The amount of clinical and demographic metadata varied by source and participant and was provided uncurated.

Whole blood was collected in K2EDTA tubes by collaborating institutions according to the institutions' own protocols. Collaborator samples were shipped for TCRbeta analysis as frozen whole blood, isolated PBMCs, or DNA extracted from either sample type. Turning to this clone: What this receptor recognizes is not known. Nothing much larger sits one base from this clone, and base qualities are not available.

The immunoSEQ Assay, a bias-controlled multiplex PCR, was used to amplify TCRbeta CDR3 regions from genomic DNA. The source study handled its data this way. Nucleated cell counts per sample were estimated from amplification of reference gene primers within the assay. To quantify the absolute abundance of each unique TCRbeta CDR3 rearrangement, sequence reads were collapsed and filtered. For each sample, productive Simpson clonality was calculated as the square root of Simpson's diversity index across productive rearrangements. Not all clones reach the TCRdb copy of this immuneACCESS table, which keeps in-frame sequences only. Checked studies attribute under half of the gap to unresolved V genes and leave the rest unexplained. V, J and clone size were drawn from that table, and D and trimming were deduced from the DNA. The sample profile shows 40,000 or so clones; roughly 90% of them were found once. The top ten hold roughly 21% of the sample.

This clonotype was obtained from a man between 45 and 60 years old with active COVID-19. This sequence uses TRBV30 and TRBJ2-6; TRBD2 is perhaps the D gene, given 5 matching bases. The material sequenced was peripheral blood. The sequence in DNA is TGTGCCTGGACCGAGGGCTCTGGGGCCAACGTCCTGACTTTC. It encodes CAWTEGSGANVLTF.